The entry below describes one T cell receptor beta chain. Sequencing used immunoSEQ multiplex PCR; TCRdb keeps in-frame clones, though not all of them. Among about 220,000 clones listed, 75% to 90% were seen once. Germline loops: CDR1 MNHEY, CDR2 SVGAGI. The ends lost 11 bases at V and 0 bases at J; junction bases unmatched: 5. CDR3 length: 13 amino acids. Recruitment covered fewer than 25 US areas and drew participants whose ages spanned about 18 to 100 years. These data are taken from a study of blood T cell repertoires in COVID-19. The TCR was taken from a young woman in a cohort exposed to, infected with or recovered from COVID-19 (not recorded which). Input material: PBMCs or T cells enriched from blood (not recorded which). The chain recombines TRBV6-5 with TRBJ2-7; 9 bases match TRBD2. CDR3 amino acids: CALSGRGSYEQYF. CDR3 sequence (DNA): TGTGCCCTTAGCGGGAGAGGCTCCTACGAGCAGTACTTC.